Listed below are T cell receptor beta chains from one sample, sequenced in a study of T-cell reconstitution after alpha-beta-depleted transplantation in children. Each CDR3 protein is one row after TCRdb ran MiXCR on the PCR reads. The profile shows 250,000 to 400,000 distinct CDR3 sequences, approximately 23% of them singletons. This specimen was PBMCs, mostly from graft donor cells, taken 180 days after TCRalphabeta/CD19-depleted stem cell transplant. The source is a male patient younger than 18 who had a stem cell transplant for acute lymphoblastic leukemia, so the T cells may come from the graft donor. Each CDR3 is given with its conserved first and last residue. A D gene is named only where the DNA matches it firmly. Only part of the rows carry a size: once, few, many, or a class if the clone is expanded.

CDR3aa | CDR3nt | abundance | v_gene | d_gene | j_gene
CASSPGSSGSQTQYF | TGCGCCAGCAGCCCGGGATCTAGCGGGAGCCAGACCCAGTACTTC | NA | TRBV5-1 | TRBD2 | TRBJ2-5
CASSDGQAYNEQFF | TGCGCCAGCAGTGATGGACAGGCATACAATGAGCAGTTCTTC | NA | TRBV10-1 | TRBD1 | TRBJ2-1
CATSRDLGWVGEQYF | TGTGCCACCAGCAGAGATTTGGGTTGGGTAGGTGAGCAGTACTTC | NA | TRBV15 | NA | TRBJ2-7
CSARDGHRNQPQHF | TGCAGTGCTAGAGACGGACACCGTAATCAGCCCCAGCATTTT | few | TRBV20-1 | NA | TRBJ1-5
CASRKLAGGPENIQYF | TGTGCCAGCAGGAAACTAGCGGGAGGGCCAGAAAACATTCAGTACTTC | NA | TRBV6-1 | TRBD2 | TRBJ2-4
CASTPWGDDTDTQYF | TGTGCCAGCACCCCGTGGGGGGACGACACAGATACGCAGTATTTT | few | TRBV7-9 | NA | TRBJ2-3
CASSFGQGAHTFSGANVLTF | TGTGCCAGCAGTTTTGGACAGGGGGCGCACACCTTCTCTGGGGCCAACGTCCTGACTTTC | NA | TRBV27 | TRBD1 | TRBJ2-6
CASSRGLANTGELFF | TGTGCCAGCAGCCGTGGACTTGCGAACACCGGGGAGCTGTTTTTT | NA | TRBV7-9 | NA | TRBJ2-2
CASSSTAGLWETQYF | TGTGCCAGCAGCTCGACAGCGGGGCTATGGGAGACCCAGTACTTC | few | TRBV5-6 | TRBD2 | TRBJ2-5
CASSGAGTGAYEQYF | TGTGCCAGCAGTGGCGCCGGGACAGGGGCCTACGAGCAGTACTTC | few | TRBV28 | TRBD1 | TRBJ2-7
CASSQDQGVQETQYF | TGTGCCAGCAGCCAAGATCAGGGCGTCCAAGAGACCCAGTACTTC | few | TRBV4-2 | NA | TRBJ2-5
CASSFSNEKLFF | TGTGCCAGCAGTTTTAGTAATGAAAAACTGTTTTTT | NA | TRBV5-5 | NA | TRBJ1-4
CASGQLSSYEQYF | TGTGCCAGCGGGCAGCTGAGCTCCTACGAGCAGTACTTC | few | TRBV6-1 | NA | TRBJ2-7
CASRTGLSSYNEQFF | TGTGCCAGCAGAACCGGACTCAGCTCCTACAATGAGCAGTTCTTC | NA | TRBV6-1 | NA | TRBJ2-1
CASSKQGASTDTQYF | TGTGCCAGCAGTAAACAGGGGGCTAGCACAGATACGCAGTATTTT | many | TRBV2 | TRBD1 | TRBJ2-3
CASSLNPPAGTYGYTF | TGTGCCAGCAGCTTAAACCCCCCGGCGGGTACCTATGGCTACACCTTC | few | TRBV7-9 | NA | TRBJ1-2
CASIPQSPNYGYTF | TGTGCCAGCATCCCACAGAGTCCTAACTATGGCTACACCTTC | once | TRBV5-5 | NA | TRBJ1-2
CASSLRTVENTEAFF | TGTGCCAGCAGCTTACGGACTGTCGAGAACACTGAAGCTTTCTTT | once | TRBV3-1 | NA | TRBJ1-1
CASSSNFGGRAKNIQYF | TGTGCCAGCAGTTCCAATTTTGGGGGCCGGGCCAAAAACATTCAGTACTTC | few | TRBV12-3/TRBV12-4 | NA | TRBJ2-4
CASSPRGLGKPNEQFF | TGTGCCAGCAGTCCGAGGGGACTAGGAAAACCCAATGAGCAGTTCTTC | NA | TRBV27 | TRBD2 | TRBJ2-1
CSARGLAETYEQYF | TGCAGTGCTAGAGGACTAGCGGAGACCTACGAGCAGTACTTC | few | TRBV20-1 | TRBD2 | TRBJ2-7
CSVRSPGTPSIPQETQYF | TGCAGCGTTCGGAGCCCGGGGACACCCTCCATTCCGCAAGAGACCCAGTACTTC | NA | TRBV29-1 | NA | TRBJ2-5
CASGEGQFMNTEAFF | TGTGCCAGCGGGGAAGGGCAGTTCATGAACACTGAAGCTTTCTTT | NA | TRBV9 | NA | TRBJ1-1
CASSPGDGQGAYANQPQHF | TGTGCCAGCAGTCCCGGGGATGGACAGGGGGCCTACGCCAATCAGCCCCAGCATTTT | few | TRBV12-3/TRBV12-4 | TRBD1 | TRBJ1-5
CASSTGPETQYF | TGCGCCAGCAGTACAGGGCCAGAGACCCAGTACTTC | few | TRBV5-1 | NA | TRBJ2-5
CASSLAPLAGEGTGELFF | TGCGCCAGCAGCTTGGCCCCATTAGCGGGAGAGGGCACCGGGGAGCTGTTTTTT | NA | TRBV5-1 | TRBD2 | TRBJ2-2
CASRKSTLSTDTQYF | TGTGCCAGCAGAAAGAGTACACTTAGCACAGATACGCAGTATTTT | few | TRBV6-1 | NA | TRBJ2-3
CASSPGGGIDTQYF | TGTGCCAGCAGCCCCGGGGGGGGAATAGATACGCAGTATTTT | few | TRBV7-6 | TRBD2 | TRBJ2-3
CATRDTAYEQYF | TGTGCTACCCGGGACACAGCCTACGAGCAGTACTTC | once | TRBV12-3/TRBV12-4 | NA | TRBJ2-7
CSAAGGPGYEQYF | TGCAGCGCCGCGGGAGGGCCGGGCTACGAGCAGTACTTC | few | TRBV29-1 | TRBD2 | TRBJ2-7
CASSLAEASTDTQYF | TGTGCCAGCAGCTTAGCGGAGGCTAGCACAGATACGCAGTATTTT | few | TRBV7-8 | NA | TRBJ2-3
CASTRGPAGEQYF | TGTGCCAGCACTCGAGGCCCGGCGGGGGAGCAGTACTTC | few | TRBV7-9 | NA | TRBJ2-7
CASSDLPGTSGRDEQFF | TGTGCCAGCAGCGATCTTCCCGGGACTAGCGGGAGAGACGAGCAGTTCTTC | NA | TRBV9 | TRBD2 | TRBJ2-1
CSAGQGIYEQYF | TGCAGCGCCGGACAGGGGATCTACGAGCAGTACTTC | NA | TRBV29-1 | TRBD1 | TRBJ2-7
CASSHLPRGRGNTEAFF | TGCGCCAGCAGCCATCTGCCCAGGGGGAGGGGGAACACTGAAGCTTTCTTT | few | TRBV5-1 | TRBD1 | TRBJ1-1
CASSLERSSYEQYF | TGCGCCAGCAGCTTGGAAAGGAGCTCCTACGAGCAGTACTTC | few | TRBV5-1 | NA | TRBJ2-7
CASSHSRDGAYEQYF | TGCGCCAGCAGCCACTCCCGGGACGGTGCCTACGAGCAGTACTTC | few | TRBV4-1 | NA | TRBJ2-7
CASSFGSFASLGDTDTQYF | TGTGCCAGCAGCTTCGGATCGTTTGCGAGCTTGGGGGACACAGATACGCAGTATTTT | NA | TRBV11-2 | NA | TRBJ2-3